The rows below give T cell receptor beta chains drawn from one sample of a study of blood T cell repertoires in COVID-19. Produced via immunoSEQ multiplex PCR; TCRdb's table is partial and in-frame only. The sample records under 150,000 clones, around 80% being singletons. The source material was peripheral blood. The receptors stem from a man of 80 years or more with active or convalescent COVID-19. Both conserved end residues are part of each CDR3. The D gene is left open where the match is weak. A row's size may be missing; if present it is once, few, many or a size class.

d_gene | j_gene | v_gene | abundance | CDR3nt | CDR3aa
TRBD1 | TRBJ1-4 | TRBV18 | few | TGTGCCAGCTCACCCCCGGGACAGGGGGTGACTAATGAAAAACTGTTTTTT | CASSPPGQGVTNEKLFF
TRBD2 | TRBJ2-3 | TRBV3-1/TRBV3-2 | NA | TGTGCCAGCAGTATAAGCGGGGGGGCGAGAGATACGCAGTATTTT | CASSISGGARDTQYF
TRBD2 | TRBJ2-2 | TRBV6-2/TRBV6-3 | NA | TGTGCCAGCAGCGACGAGGTAGCGGGGAACACCGGGGAGCTGTTTTTT | CASSDEVAGNTGELFF
TRBD1 | TRBJ2-6 | TRBV18 | NA | TGTGCCAGCTCACCATTGACAGGGGCCGGGGCCAACGTCCTGACTTTC | CASSPLTGAGANVLTF
TRBD2 | TRBJ2-7 | TRBV5-6 | once | TGTGCCAGCAGCAGCGGGGTCACCTACGAGCAGTACTTC | CASSSGVTYEQYF
NA | TRBJ2-2 | TRBV6-5 | NA | TGTGCCAGCAGTTACGGATGGGGGGATCCCGGGGAGCTGTTTTTT | CASSYGWGDPGELFF
NA | TRBJ1-4 | TRBV10-3 | NA | TGTGCCATCAGTGAGGGACAGCGAAATGAAAAACTGTTTTTT | CAISEGQRNEKLFF
NA | TRBJ2-3 | TRBV5-6 | NA | TGTGCCAGCAGCTTGACTTCTGGTACGCAGTATTTT | CASSLTSGTQYF
NA | TRBJ2-5 | TRBV6-5 | NA | TGTGCCAGCAGTTACTCGGAGACAGATCAAGAGACCCAGTACTTC | CASSYSETDQETQYF
NA | TRBJ1-1 | TRBV29-1 | few | TGCAGCGTTGATGATGTCACGAACATCGCTGAAGCTTTCTTT | CSVDDVTNIAEAFF
NA | TRBJ1-1 | TRBV15 | NA | TGTGCCACCAGCACCCCCCGGGTGGGCACTGAAGCTTTCTTT | CATSTPRVGTEAFF
NA | TRBJ2-3 | TRBV7-8 | NA | TGTGCCAGCAGCGAATCCGGAACTAGAGTGGCAGAAACGCAGTATTTT | CASSESGTRVAETQYF
TRBD1 | TRBJ1-5 | TRBV5-4 | NA | TGTGCCAGCAGCTTGGGAGGGGGCGAGAGCAATCAGCCCCAGCATTTT | CASSLGGGESNQPQHF
TRBD1 | TRBJ1-5 | TRBV4-2 | once | TGTGCCAGCAGCCACGGACAGGGGGATCAGCCCCAGCATTTT | CASSHGQGDQPQHF
TRBD1 | TRBJ1-1 | TRBV7-9 | once | TGTGCCAGCAGTTTGTTTGGGACAGAAAACACTGAAGCTTTCTTT | CASSLFGTENTEAFF
NA | TRBJ1-1 | TRBV29-1 | NA | TGCAGCGTTGCCCCCGGGAACACTGAAGCTTTCTTT | CSVAPGNTEAFF
TRBD1 | TRBJ1-2 | TRBV28 | NA | TGTGCCAGCAGTCCCTTGGACAGGGCTAGGGGCTACACCTTC | CASSPLDRARGYTF
TRBD2 | TRBJ2-7 | TRBV5-1 | NA | TGCGCCAGCAGCTCTGGGACTAGCGGGGCCACCTACGAGCAGTACTTC | CASSSGTSGATYEQYF
NA | TRBJ2-4 | TRBV4-2 | NA | TGTGCCAGCAGCCATAGCGACGTGGGAGCCAAAAACATTCAGTACTTC | CASSHSDVGAKNIQYF
NA | TRBJ2-3 | TRBV18 | NA | TGTGCCAGCTCACCGCTTGTACAGAGCACAGATACGCAGTATTTT | CASSPLVQSTDTQYF
TRBD2 | TRBJ2-3 | TRBV2 | NA | TGTGCCAGCCACTTTAGCGGGGGGGCTAATACGCAGTATTTT | CASHFSGGANTQYF
TRBD1 | TRBJ1-4 | TRBV9 | NA | TGTGCCAGCAGCGGCGCCGGGACAGGGGCCGGAAAACTGTTTTTT | CASSGAGTGAGKLFF